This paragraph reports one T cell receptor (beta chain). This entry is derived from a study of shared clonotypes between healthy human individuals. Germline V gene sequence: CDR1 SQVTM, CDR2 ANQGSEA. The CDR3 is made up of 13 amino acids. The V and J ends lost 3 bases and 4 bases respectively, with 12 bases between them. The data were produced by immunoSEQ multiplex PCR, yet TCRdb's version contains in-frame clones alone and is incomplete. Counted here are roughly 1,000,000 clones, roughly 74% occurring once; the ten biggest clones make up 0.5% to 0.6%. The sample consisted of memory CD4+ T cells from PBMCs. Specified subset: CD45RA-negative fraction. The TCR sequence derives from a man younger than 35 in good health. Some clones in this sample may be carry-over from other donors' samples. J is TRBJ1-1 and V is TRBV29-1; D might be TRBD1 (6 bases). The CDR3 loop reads CSVDRQGSTEAFF. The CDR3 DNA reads TGCAGCGTTGATCGGCAGGGGTCCACTGAAGCTTTCTTT. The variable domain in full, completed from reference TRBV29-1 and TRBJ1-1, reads SAVISQKPSRDICQRGTSLTIQCQVDSQVTMMFWYRQQPGQSLTLIATANQGSEATYESGFVIDKFPISRPNLTFSTLTVSNMSPEDSSIYLCSVDRQGSTEAFFGQGTRLTVV.